This T cell receptor (beta chain) was identified during a study of lymphopenia after photon versus proton radiotherapy. Produced via immunoSEQ multiplex PCR; TCRdb's table is partial and in-frame only. The table includes 50,000 or so clones, 80% to 95% detected once. This clone was counted between two and nine times. Its antigen is not identified. Study-level points and caveats: Oligoclonal CD8+ Temra expansion after nadir drove photon patients' diversity drop. Under photons, naive T cells and diversity fell while effector/memory populations rose.

The origin of this receptor is a woman aged 40-49 years with cholangiocarcinoma. The sequences come from peripheral blood, collected from a patient treated with photon-based radiotherapy.

The CDR3 bases are TGTGCCAGCAGCTCCCCTTATATGGGACAGGGGACCGAGCAGTACTTC. Its protein product is CASSSPYMGQGTEQYF. The chain is built from TRBV28 and TRBJ2-7; 10 bases are a match to TRBD1. The CDR3 runs to 16 residues. V lost 6 bases and J lost 6; bases outside the gene matches: 14. Germline CDR1 is MDHEN and CDR2 is SYDVKM.